The present T cell receptor beta chain was sequenced within a study of OX40 agonist ivuxolimab in advanced cancers. Looking at the study overall: The dose of intravenous ivuxolimab that patients received every 2 weeks ranged from 0.01 to 10 mg/kg.

The table came from immunoSEQ multiplex PCR; TCRdb's copy has only in-frame clones and leaves some out. The sample consists of under 95,000 clones, around nine tenths of them appearing once. Germline CDR1 MNHNY, CDR2 SVGAGI (reference sequence). The CDR3 consists of 16 residues. The V segment lost 2 bases and the J segment 1 base; nucleotides outside the gene matches: 6. This chain links TRBV6-6 with TRBJ2-7; 9 bases are a match to TRBD2. The source material was CD4+ or CD8+ T cells sorted from blood, sampled in a trial of the OX40 agonist ivuxolimab. The receptor comes from an adult with an advanced solid tumor such as melanoma, head and neck, liver or kidney cancer. The chain's CDR3 is CASSYRVSGGSYEQYF. DNA for the CDR3: TGTGCCAGCAGTTACAGGGTGAGCGGGGGGTCCTACGAGCAGTACTTC.